A selection of T cell receptor beta chains follows, all from one sample in a study of cytomegalovirus exposure and HLA in healthy donors. Libraries were prepared by immunoSEQ multiplex PCR; TCRdb keeps only in-frame clonotypes and omits some of them. Among about 130,000 clones, about 76% were seen once, and the ten largest hold 5.5% to 8.5%. The sequenced sample consisted of PBMCs. Receptor source: a middle-aged man in good health and CMV-seropositive. Each CDR3 is given with its conserved first and last residue. The order of the fields is V gene, clone size, J gene, D gene, CDR3 protein, CDR3 DNA. The D gene is left open where the match is weak. The size of a clone is reported for some rows only, either as once, few or many, or as a class for expanded clones.

v_gene: TRBV18
abundance: -
j_gene: TRBJ1-1
d_gene: TRBD1
CDR3aa: CASSSNRGGEAFF
CDR3nt: TGTGCCAGCTCGTCTAACAGGGGTGGTGAAGCTTTCTTT

v_gene: TRBV5-1
abundance: -
j_gene: TRBJ2-2
d_gene: TRBD1
CDR3aa: CASSSISTGGPNTGELFF
CDR3nt: TGCGCCAGCAGCTCAATTTCTACAGGGGGCCCGAACACCGGGGAGCTGTTTTTT

v_gene: TRBV15
abundance: -
j_gene: TRBJ1-2
d_gene: TRBD1
CDR3aa: CATSRDYTGDGYTF
CDR3nt: TGTGCCACCAGCAGAGATTACACAGGGGACGGCTACACCTTC

v_gene: TRBV5-1
abundance: -
j_gene: TRBJ2-7
d_gene: TRBD2
CDR3aa: CASSRTSGGSNEQYF
CDR3nt: TGCGCCAGCAGCCGGACTAGCGGGGGGTCTAACGAGCAGTACTTC

v_gene: TRBV19
abundance: -
j_gene: TRBJ2-2
d_gene: TRBD1
CDR3aa: CASSIEGRTGNTGELFF
CDR3nt: TGTGCCAGTAGTATAGAGGGCAGGACAGGGAACACCGGGGAGCTGTTTTTT

v_gene: TRBV7-2
abundance: -
j_gene: TRBJ1-5
d_gene: -
CDR3aa: CASSHNSNQPQHF
CDR3nt: TGTGCCAGCAGCCACAACAGCAATCAGCCCCAGCATTTT

v_gene: TRBV7-2
abundance: -
j_gene: TRBJ1-1
d_gene: -
CDR3aa: CASSRQPNTEAFF
CDR3nt: TGTGCCAGCAGTAGACAGCCGAACACTGAAGCTTTCTTT

v_gene: TRBV5-1
abundance: few
j_gene: TRBJ1-3
d_gene: -
CDR3aa: CASREPSGNTIYF
CDR3nt: TGCGCCAGCAGGGAGCCCTCTGGAAACACCATATATTTT

v_gene: TRBV6-5
abundance: -
j_gene: TRBJ1-1
d_gene: -
CDR3aa: CASSYGRVNTEAFF
CDR3nt: TGTGCCAGCAGTTATGGCAGGGTGAACACTGAAGCTTTCTTT

v_gene: TRBV28
abundance: -
j_gene: TRBJ2-7
d_gene: TRBD2
CDR3aa: CASSPPVGRYSYEQYF
CDR3nt: TGTGCCAGCAGCCCTCCAGTCGGGAGGTACTCCTACGAGCAGTACTTC

v_gene: TRBV2
abundance: -
j_gene: TRBJ2-2
d_gene: TRBD2
CDR3aa: CASRELAGDNTGELFF
CDR3nt: TGTGCCAGCAGAGAACTAGCGGGAGACAACACCGGGGAGCTGTTTTTT

v_gene: TRBV5-1
abundance: -
j_gene: TRBJ2-7
d_gene: TRBD1
CDR3aa: CASSIRQGSYEQYF
CDR3nt: TGCGCCAGCAGCATAAGACAGGGATCCTACGAGCAGTACTTC

v_gene: TRBV27
abundance: -
j_gene: TRBJ1-1
d_gene: -
CDR3aa: CASSFKAGGIGFF
CDR3nt: TGTGCCAGCAGTTTCAAGGCTGGAGGGATAGGATTCTTT

v_gene: TRBV28
abundance: -
j_gene: TRBJ2-7
d_gene: -
CDR3aa: CASRGGAIEQYF
CDR3nt: TGTGCCAGCAGGGGGGGGGCGATCGAGCAGTACTTC

v_gene: TRBV6-1
abundance: few
j_gene: TRBJ1-2
d_gene: TRBD1
CDR3aa: CASSTAGTGKGGYTF
CDR3nt: TGTGCCAGCAGTACCGCGGGGACAGGGAAAGGTGGCTACACCTTC

v_gene: TRBV5-6
abundance: -
j_gene: TRBJ1-5
d_gene: TRBD1
CDR3aa: CASSFGQAIPQHF
CDR3nt: TGTGCCAGCAGCTTCGGACAGGCTATTCCCCAGCATTTT

v_gene: TRBV6-1
abundance: once
j_gene: TRBJ2-7
d_gene: -
CDR3aa: CASSLEQYF
CDR3nt: TGTGCCAGCAGCCTTGAGCAGTACTTC

v_gene: TRBV7-9
abundance: -
j_gene: TRBJ1-1
d_gene: -
CDR3aa: CASSSQGSVVNTEAFF
CDR3nt: TGTGCCAGCAGCTCCCAGGGGTCTGTAGTGAACACTGAAGCTTTCTTT

v_gene: TRBV27
abundance: -
j_gene: TRBJ1-4
d_gene: TRBD1
CDR3aa: CASRRRRDSDEKLFF
CDR3nt: TGTGCCAGCAGGCGGCGCCGGGACAGTGATGAAAAACTGTTTTTT

v_gene: TRBV18
abundance: -
j_gene: TRBJ1-3
d_gene: TRBD1
CDR3aa: CASSPYQTGSGNTIYF
CDR3nt: TGTGCCAGCTCACCCTATCAGACAGGGTCTGGAAACACCATATATTTT

v_gene: TRBV2
abundance: -
j_gene: TRBJ1-1
d_gene: -
CDR3aa: CASSEQGHSEAFF
CDR3nt: TGTGCCAGCAGTGAACAGGGGCACTCTGAAGCTTTCTTT

v_gene: TRBV5-1
abundance: -
j_gene: TRBJ1-1
d_gene: TRBD1
CDR3aa: CASSFDRGRNTEAFF
CDR3nt: TGCGCCAGCAGCTTTGACAGGGGGCGGAACACTGAAGCTTTCTTT